This TCR beta chain appears in the sequencing data of a study of liver allograft versus peripheral blood T cells (dated by TCRdb to 2018 to 2021). Background on the whole study: In liver transplant recipients, the study looked at T cell receptor repertoires in the peripheral blood and set them against the repertoires found within the transplanted livers. What the study reported, not specific to this receptor: T cell receptor repertoires inside liver allografts were reported to be different from the repertoires detected in peripheral blood.

This clonotype is assessed as medium-sized (0.01 to 0.1%). Its binding antigen is unknown. No base quality values were provided; no much bigger clone lies one nucleotide off. The germline V gene gives CDR1 as KGHSY and CDR2 as FQNENV. Between the V and J ends, shortened by 0 bases and 6 bases respectively, the junction contains 11 bases. The CDR3 has 14 amino acids, counting the end cysteine and phenylalanine. Of the read, only the CDR3 DNA is kept; its 42 bases are in frame from base 1. The run used an Illumina MiSeq. In-frame beta chains were kept once TCRdb had trimmed the public reads at Q25 with fastp and called clones with MiXCR. Identical CDR3 proteins give one entry, which carries the most common genes and DNA. The sample contains 7,300 or so distinct CDR3 sequences, roughly a sixth of them found a single time. The ten largest make up 1.4% of the sample.

The sequence derives from a human patient who had a liver transplant. Some T cells seen after a transplant may have their origin in the graft donor. The chain employs TRBV16 and TRBJ1-2; no D gene can be assigned with confidence. CDR3 loop: CASSQSIYGDGYTF. The DNA sequence is TGTGCCAGCAGCCAATCGATTTATGGGGATGGCTACACCTTC.